Listed below are T cell receptor beta chains from one sample, sequenced in a study of cytomegalovirus exposure and HLA in healthy donors. Clones were sequenced by immunoSEQ multiplex PCR, and TCRdb holds only the in-frame ones, with some missing. The repertoire holds roughly 80,000 clones, with approximately 61% as singletons. Sequencing used PBMCs. These receptor sequences come from a woman aged 50 to 65 in good health and CMV-seropositive. Each CDR3 is given with its conserved first and last residue.

cdr3_length: 15
v_call: TRBV14
j_call: TRBJ1-1
cdr3_aa: CASSHARGAGPEAFF

cdr3_length: 11
v_call: TRBV30
j_call: TRBJ1-1
cdr3_aa: CAWERNTEAFF

cdr3_length: 17
v_call: TRBV9
j_call: TRBJ2-1
cdr3_aa: CASTLSHSSGGRNEQFF

cdr3_length: 14
v_call: TRBV6-6
j_call: TRBJ1-3
cdr3_aa: CASRQSDSGNTIYF

cdr3_length: 12
v_call: TRBV29-1
j_call: TRBJ1-2
cdr3_aa: CSVLGQGGGYTF

cdr3_length: 13
v_call: TRBV25-1
j_call: TRBJ1-1
cdr3_aa: CASSERVNTEAFF

cdr3_length: 13
v_call: TRBV10-3
j_call: TRBJ1-6
cdr3_aa: CAIAGTDNSPLHF

cdr3_length: 15
v_call: TRBV5-6
j_call: TRBJ1-5
cdr3_aa: CASSLAAGPHQPQHF

cdr3_length: 13
v_call: TRBV7-9
j_call: TRBJ2-5
cdr3_aa: CASSLLAGETQYF

cdr3_length: 13
v_call: TRBV19
j_call: TRBJ2-1
cdr3_aa: CASSISTQYEQFF

cdr3_length: 15
v_call: TRBV9
j_call: TRBJ2-1
cdr3_aa: CASSEKRGDYNEQFF

cdr3_length: 13
v_call: TRBV7-2
j_call: TRBJ2-3
cdr3_aa: CASSLGASDTQYF

cdr3_length: 16
v_call: TRBV19
j_call: TRBJ1-3
cdr3_aa: CASSKTGTSSGNAIYF

cdr3_length: 19
v_call: TRBV28
j_call: TRBJ2-2
cdr3_aa: CASSPQDRGRYGGTGELFF

cdr3_length: 15
v_call: TRBV9
j_call: TRBJ1-5
cdr3_aa: CASSVGGLSNQPQHF

cdr3_length: 14
v_call: TRBV21-1
j_call: TRBJ1-1
cdr3_aa: CASSKPSGNTEAFF

cdr3_length: 15
v_call: TRBV7-7
j_call: TRBJ2-1
cdr3_aa: CASSLSRGTNNEQFF

cdr3_length: 13
v_call: TRBV18
j_call: TRBJ1-1
cdr3_aa: CASSPTGNTEAFF

cdr3_length: 16
v_call: TRBV5-1
j_call: TRBJ2-5
cdr3_aa: CASSLYGGVGQETQYF

cdr3_length: 14
v_call: TRBV6-5
j_call: TRBJ2-3
cdr3_aa: CASRFRASTDTQYF

cdr3_length: 14
v_call: TRBV6-6
j_call: TRBJ1-5
cdr3_aa: CASSLQDSNQPQHF

cdr3_length: 13
v_call: TRBV6-1
j_call: TRBJ1-2
cdr3_aa: CANRQGDYYGYTF

cdr3_length: 12
v_call: TRBV18
j_call: TRBJ2-7
cdr3_aa: CASSPQGDEQYF

cdr3_length: 16
v_call: TRBV6-5
j_call: TRBJ2-3
cdr3_aa: CASSYGAGGRRDTQYF

cdr3_length: 15
v_call: TRBV28
j_call: TRBJ1-5
cdr3_aa: CASRTRQGAKQPQHF

cdr3_length: 13
v_call: TRBV5-6
j_call: TRBJ1-2
cdr3_aa: CASSLGQGAGYTF

cdr3_length: 13
v_call: TRBV29-1
j_call: TRBJ2-2
cdr3_aa: CSVAGGNTGELFF

cdr3_length: 15
v_call: TRBV13
j_call: TRBJ2-1
cdr3_aa: CASSTPGQGINEQFF

cdr3_length: 15
v_call: TRBV6-1
j_call: TRBJ2-1
cdr3_aa: CASSELAGGYNEQFF

cdr3_length: 17
v_call: TRBV19
j_call: TRBJ1-1
cdr3_aa: CASSPNPSGVQNTEAFF

cdr3_length: 13
v_call: TRBV29-1
j_call: NA
cdr3_aa: CSVAGGELYEQYF

cdr3_length: 13
v_call: TRBV7-2
j_call: TRBJ1-1
cdr3_aa: CASSPQGGTEAFF

cdr3_length: 13
v_call: TRBV2
j_call: TRBJ2-1
cdr3_aa: CASSVDRVNEQFF